The 8 T cell receptor beta chains below all came from one sample that was sequenced in a study of siplizumab effects on memory and regulatory T cells. Profiled with immunoSEQ multiplex PCR; TCRdb holds only in-frame clones, not every one. Of 100,000 or so clones in the sample, 85% to 95% were seen once. Sequenced sample: CD4+ T cells sorted from blood. The receptors derive from a human donor in good health.

The rearrangement uses TRBV5-1 and TRBJ2-3; the D gene is possibly TRBD2 (6 bases). Deletions cut 1 base from V and 0 bases from J, with 15 bases between. Germline CDR1 is SGHRS and CDR2 is YFSETQ. The CDR3 extends over 17 amino acids. CDR3 in DNA: TGCGCCAGCAGCTTGACCCTAGCCGGGAGCAGCACAGATACGCAGTATTTT. Translating gives CASSLTLAGSSTDTQYF.

The chain carries TRBV6-1 and TRBJ2-2, with TRBD1 matching over 9 bases. The length of the CDR3 is 15 residues. The V gene end was trimmed by 8 bases and the J gene end by 0 bases; junction bases not matched to a gene: 4. Germline-derived CDR1 and CDR2 are MNHNS and SASEGT. The CDR3, as DNA: TGTGCCAGCCGTTGGGACAGGGCGAACACCGGGGAGCTGTTTTTT. It encodes CASRWDRANTGELFF.

V gene TRBV4-1 combines with J gene TRBJ2-1; 10 bases map to TRBD2. The junction had 6 bases not matched to a gene; V was cut back by 3 bases and J by 7 bases. The CDR3 length is 15 residues. Germline V gives CDR1 MGHRA, CDR2 YSYEKL. Here the CDR3 DNA reads TGCGCCAGCAGCCATAGACTAGCGGGTCTAAATGAGCAGTTCTTC. It codes for CASSHRLAGLNEQFF.

CDR3: CASNDWARYNEQFF. CDR3 DNA: TGTGCCAGCAATGACTGGGCGAGGTACAATGAGCAGTTCTTC. V and J are TRBV2 and TRBJ2-1, with D unresolved. This CDR3 has 14 amino acids. Germline V gives CDR1 SNHLY, CDR2 FYNNEI. V was cut by 7 bases and J by 4 bases, with 14 bases left in between. The whole variable domain, remainder taken from reference TRBV2 and TRBJ2-1, is EPEVTQTPSHQVTQMGQEVILRCVPISNHLYFYWYRQILGQKVEFLVSFYNNEISEKSEIFDDQFSVERPDGSNFTLKIRSTKLEDSAMYFCASNDWARYNEQFFGPGTRLTVL.

This clone has more than one count but fewer than ten. The V call is TRBV2, the J call TRBJ1-3; D gene uncertain. The V end was cut by 7 bases, the J end by 4 bases, with 8 bases between. Germline V gene sequence: CDR1 SNHLY, CDR2 FYNNEI. This CDR3 has 12 amino acids. CDR3 sequence reads: CASTLGGNTIYF. The CDR3 bases are TGTGCCAGCACCCTAGGGGGAAACACCATATATTTT.

The chain uses TRBV6-1 and TRBJ2-5; 12 positions match TRBD2. V gave up 6 bases and J gave up 7 bases; unmatched junction bases: 15. The germline gives CDR1 MNHNS, CDR2 SASEGT. The length of the CDR3 is 17 residues. CDR3 residues: CASSETALAGGTGTQYF. DNA for the CDR3: TGTGCCAGCAGCGAAACCGCGCTAGCGGGGGGGACAGGGACCCAGTACTTC.

The J gene is TRBJ2-7, the V gene TRBV2, with 7 bases that match TRBD1. Looked up from germline, CDR1 is SNHLY and CDR2 is FYNNEI. The CDR3 has 14 amino acids. After removal of 4 bases from V and 3 bases from J, the junction contained 6 bases not matched to a gene. CDR3 region: CASSGNRGVYEQYF. The CDR3 region has the DNA TGTGCCAGCAGTGGTAACAGGGGAGTCTACGAGCAGTACTTC.

V and J are TRBV5-1 and TRBJ2-1, with D possibly TRBD1 on 6 matching bases. Germline assignment: CDR1 SGHRS and CDR2 YFSETQ. Trimming pared 4 bases from V and 9 bases from J, leaving 14 bases between. The CDR3 contains 13 residues. This chain's CDR3 is CASSKLQGGEQFF. The CDR3 region has the DNA TGCGCCAGCAGCAAATTACAGGGCGGTGAGCAGTTCTTC.